Listed here is a single T cell receptor beta chain. Repertoires were generated with immunoSEQ multiplex PCR, while TCRdb's copy carries only in-frame clones and drops some. The sample lists approximately 13,000 clones, roughly 89% occurring once. The data belong to a study of blood T cell dynamics during melanoma immunotherapy. CDR1 and CDR2 (germline): SGHTA, FQGNSA. V lost 5 bases and J lost 4, with 8 bases in between. The CDR3 runs to 12 residues. The time point here: pre-treatment baseline. Response was assessed by RECIST 1.1 at 12 weeks, except a couple of rapid progressors. The source is a human donor with melanoma. The sample consisted of blood, taken from a patient treated with checkpoint blockade. The J gene is TRBJ1-2, the V gene TRBV7-2; D gene unclear. In DNA, the CDR3 is TGTGCCAGCAGCCTGGTTCGCTATGGCTACACCTTC. Protein product: CASSLVRYGYTF. Full variable domain (remainder filled in from reference TRBV7-2 and TRBJ1-2): GAGVSQSPSNKVTEKGKDVELRCDPISGHTALYWYRQSLGQGLEFLIYFQGNSAPDKSGLPSDRFSAERTGGSVSTLTIQRTQQEDSAVYLCASSLVRYGYTFGSGTRLTVV.